The clone carrying this T cell receptor beta chain has only a few counts. These data come from a study of blood T cells in healthy people across ages. Samples had at least 7 million PBMCs isolated from them. Germline loops: CDR1 DFQATT, CDR2 SNEGSKA (reference sequence). CDR3 length: 12 residues. Trimming left V 3 bases short and J 3 bases short, with 9 bases between. PCR was performed a second time for about 7 to 12 cycles using a sample-barcoded 5' primer and a J-beta primer mix. Each CDR3 protein is one row after TCRdb ran MiXCR on the 5' RACE reads. Here the sample spans over a million distinct CDR3 sequences, 40% to 50% being singletons.

The chain carries TRBV20-1 and TRBJ2-7; D uncertain. Sequencing was carried out using blood. The clonotype comes from a woman under 30 in good health. The CDR3, as DNA: TGCAGTGCTAGTGGGGTAGGCTACGAGCAGTACTTC. The encoded protein is CSASGVGYEQYF.